The 2 T cell receptor beta chains below were found in one sample sequenced in a study of CD8 T cells in Susac syndrome. RNA in amounts of roughly 0.5 to 1 ug was reverse transcribed with random hexamers. MiXCR was run by TCRdb on the immunoSEQ multiplex PCR reads, yielding one entry per CDR3 protein. The sample lists over 350,000 distinct CDR3 sequences; approximately 85% were seen once. Source material: CD8+ T cells from PBMCs. The origin of the receptors is a human donor with multiple sclerosis.

This clonotype is a singleton in its sample. The J gene is TRBJ1-5, the V gene TRBV9, with D uncertain. V was cut by 2 bases and J by 3 bases, with 6 bases left in between. The CDR3 contains 13 residues. The V gene's germline CDR1 is SGDLS and CDR2 YYNGEE. DNA for the CDR3: TGTGCCAGCAGCGTGGACCCCAATCAGCCCCAGCATTTT. Protein: CASSVDPNQPQHF.

The chain joins TRBV7-6 to TRBJ2-6; D not resolved. This CDR3 has 16 residues. Germline V gene lookup returns CDR1 SGHVS and CDR2 FNYEAQ. The V gene lost 5 bases and the J gene lost 0 bases, with 11 bases spanning the gap. This CDR3 reads CASSHATFSGANVLTF. The CDR3 DNA sequence: TGTGCCAGCAGCCATGCGACTTTCTCTGGGGCCAACGTCCTGACTTTC.